The clone carrying this T cell receptor beta chain showed up many times. Its antigen is still unknown. This record belongs to a study of early T cells in non-severe SARS-CoV-2 infection. Background on the study: From unsorted whole blood, bulk RNA was sequenced, and the chains remained unpaired. Study outcomes and limitations: There was a bias toward anti-spike CD8 responses in VDJdb matching, which missed private and CD4 specificities.

Separate cDNA molecules each had unique molecular identifiers attached to them. TCRdb redid the calling of the 5' RACE reads with MiXCR, one entry per CDR3 protein. The table has around 52,000 distinct CDR3 sequences, roughly 6.8% seen once; the top ten hold 3.9%. Germline V gene lookup returns CDR1 MNHEY and CDR2 SVGAGI. The CDR3 spans 13 residues. Deletions cut 3 bases from V and 2 bases from J, with 7 bases between. The chain recombines TRBV6-5 with TRBJ1-2; D remains unclear. The clonotype originates from an adult who was a healthcare worker with PCR-confirmed SARS-CoV-2 infection or an uninfected control (not recorded which). The sequenced sample consisted of whole blood. The CDR3 DNA reads as TGTGCCAGCAGTTATGGAGGGAACTATGGCTACACCTTC. Translated, it gives CASSYGGNYGYTF.